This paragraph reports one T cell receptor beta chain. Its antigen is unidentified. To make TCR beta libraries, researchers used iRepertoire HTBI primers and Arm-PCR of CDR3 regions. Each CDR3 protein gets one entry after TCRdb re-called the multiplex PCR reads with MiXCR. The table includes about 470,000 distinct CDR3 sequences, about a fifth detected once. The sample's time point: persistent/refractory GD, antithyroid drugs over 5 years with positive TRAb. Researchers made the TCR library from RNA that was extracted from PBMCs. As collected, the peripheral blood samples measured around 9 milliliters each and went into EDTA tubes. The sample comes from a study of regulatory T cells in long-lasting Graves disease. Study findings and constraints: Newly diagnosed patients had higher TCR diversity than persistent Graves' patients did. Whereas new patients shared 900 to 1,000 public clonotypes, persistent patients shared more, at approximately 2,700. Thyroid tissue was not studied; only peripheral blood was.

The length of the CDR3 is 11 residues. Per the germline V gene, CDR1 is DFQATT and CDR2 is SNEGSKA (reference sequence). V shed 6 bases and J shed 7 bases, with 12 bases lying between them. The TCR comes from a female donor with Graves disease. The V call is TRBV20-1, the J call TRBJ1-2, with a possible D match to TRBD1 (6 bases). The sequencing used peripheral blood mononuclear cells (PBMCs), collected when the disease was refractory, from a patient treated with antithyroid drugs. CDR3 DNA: TGCAGTGCGAGGGGGGTCAGTGGCTACACCTTC. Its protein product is CSARGVSGYTF.